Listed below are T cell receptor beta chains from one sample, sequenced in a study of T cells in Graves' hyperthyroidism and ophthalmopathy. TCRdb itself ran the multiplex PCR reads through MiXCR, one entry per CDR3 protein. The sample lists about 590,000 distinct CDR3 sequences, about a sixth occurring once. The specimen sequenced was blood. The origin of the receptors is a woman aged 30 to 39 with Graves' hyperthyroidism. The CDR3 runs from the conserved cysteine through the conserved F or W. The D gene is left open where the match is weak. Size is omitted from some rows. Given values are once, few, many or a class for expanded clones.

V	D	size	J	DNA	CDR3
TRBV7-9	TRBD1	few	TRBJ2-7	TGTGCCAGCAGCCTCGGACAGGGGGCGACTGAGCAGTACTTC	CASSLGQGATEQYF
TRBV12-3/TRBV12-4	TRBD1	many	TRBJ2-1	TGTGCCAGCAGTTTAGCGCCAACAGGGGCTAGCACGGGCAATGAGCAGTTCTTC	CASSLAPTGASTGNEQFF
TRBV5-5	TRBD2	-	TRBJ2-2	TGCGCCAGCAGCCAAGATCTACTAGCGGGAGGCCGGCAGGGCACCGGGGAGCTGTTTTTT	CASSQDLLAGGRQGTGELFF
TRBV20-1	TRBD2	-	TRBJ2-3	TGCAGTGCCCGGCTGGGGACTAGCGGGAGACCAGATACGCAGTATTTT	CSARLGTSGRPDTQYF
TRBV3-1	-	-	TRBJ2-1	TGTGCCAGCAGCCAAGATTGGGCCCTAACCGCCTTGCAGTTCTTC	CASSQDWALTALQFF
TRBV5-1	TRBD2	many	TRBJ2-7	TGCGCCAGCAGCCAGAGCGGGGCCTCCTACGAGCAGTACTTC	CASSQSGASYEQYF
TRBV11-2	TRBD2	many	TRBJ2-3	TGTGCCAGCAGCTTATATGCGGGAGGGCTGGGCACAGATACGCAGTATTTT	CASSLYAGGLGTDTQYF
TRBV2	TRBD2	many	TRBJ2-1	TGTGCCAGCGGGACTAGCGGAGCAGGGAATGAGCAGTTCTTC	CASGTSGAGNEQFF
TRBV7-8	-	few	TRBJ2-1	TGTGCCAGCAGCTCCGTAGGGGCATCGACTTTCTACAATGAGCAGTTCTTC	CASSSVGASTFYNEQFF
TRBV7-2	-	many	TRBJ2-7	TGTGCCAGCAGCTTTGGACCCGACGGCGAGCAGTACTTC	CASSFGPDGEQYF
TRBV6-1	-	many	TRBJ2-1	TGTGCCAGCCGGACTCTGTACAATGAGCAGTTCTTC	CASRTLYNEQFF
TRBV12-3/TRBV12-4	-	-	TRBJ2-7	TGTGCCAGCTCCCTCGCTGGAGTGCCTGGGAGCTCCTACGAGCAGCACTTC	CASSLAGVPGSSYEQHF
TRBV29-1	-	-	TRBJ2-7	TGCAGCGTTGTCCCAGGGCCCGGCTACGAGCAGTACTTC	CSVVPGPGYEQYF
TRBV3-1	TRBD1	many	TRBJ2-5	TGTGCCAGCAGGTATAGGGGGCTCCGCCAGCAAGAGACCCAGTACTTC	CASRYRGLRQQETQYF
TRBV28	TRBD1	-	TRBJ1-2	TGTGCCATAGATTCCCTCAAGGGGCCGATCACTTCCAGGGGGAACTATGGCTACACCTTC	CAIDSLKGPITSRGNYGYTF
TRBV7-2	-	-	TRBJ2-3	TGTGCCAGCAGCTCGACAACAGGGACTGGGAGGAATACGCAGTATTTT	CASSSTTGTGRNTQYF
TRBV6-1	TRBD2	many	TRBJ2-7	TGTGCCAGCAGTTCCGGACTAGCGGCCGCCTACGAGCAGTACTTC	CASSSGLAAAYEQYF
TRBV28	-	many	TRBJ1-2	TGTGCCAGCAGCAGACAGGATGGCTACACCTTC	CASSRQDGYTF
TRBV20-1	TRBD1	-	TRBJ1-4	TGCAGTGCTAGAGCCTCCAGGGGGTCTAATGAAAAACTGTTTTTT	CSARASRGSNEKLFF
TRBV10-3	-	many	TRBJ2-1	TGTGCCACGCGGAGGGACTCCTACAATGAGCAGTTCTTC	CATRRDSYNEQFF
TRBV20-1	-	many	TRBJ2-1	TGCAGTGCCCAAGCGGGTATGAGCTCCTACAATGAGCAGTTCTTC	CSAQAGMSSYNEQFF
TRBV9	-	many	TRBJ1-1	TGTGCCAGCAGCGTAGCCGGGGACACTGAAGCTTTCTTT	CASSVAGDTEAFF
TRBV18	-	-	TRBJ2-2	TGTGCCAGCTCACCAAGGGGGTCGGACACCGGGGAGCTGTTTTTT	CASSPRGSDTGELFF
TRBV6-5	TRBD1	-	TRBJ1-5	TGTGCCAGCAGTTCTGACAGGGCTCAGCCCCAGCATTTT	CASSSDRAQPQHF
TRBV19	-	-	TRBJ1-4	TGTGCCAGTAGTTCGTACCTCACAACTAATGAAAAACTGTTTTTT	CASSSYLTTNEKLFF
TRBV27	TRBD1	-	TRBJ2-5	TGTGCCAGCAGGAGGACAGGGGGCATCGAGACCCAGTACTTC	CASRRTGGIETQYF
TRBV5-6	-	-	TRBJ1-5	TGTGCCAGCAGCTTGGGATATGGAGTCAATCAGCCCCAGCATTTT	CASSLGYGVNQPQHF
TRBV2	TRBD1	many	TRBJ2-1	TGTGCCAGCAGTGATTGGACAGGGAACCACAATGAGCAGTTCTTC	CASSDWTGNHNEQFF
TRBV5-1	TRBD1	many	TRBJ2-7	TGCGCCAGCAGCTTGGGTGGGACAGGGTTCTACGAGCAGTACTTC	CASSLGGTGFYEQYF
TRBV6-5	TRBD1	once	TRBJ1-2	TGTGCCAGCAGATTAGGACAGGACTATGGCTACACCTTC	CASRLGQDYGYTF
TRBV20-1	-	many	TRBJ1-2	TGCAGTGCTAGAGACAACAAAGGGGGCTACACCTTC	CSARDNKGGYTF
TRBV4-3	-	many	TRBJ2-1	TGCGCCAGCAGCCAAGACGGAGGACTACGCGAGCAGTTCTTC	CASSQDGGLREQFF
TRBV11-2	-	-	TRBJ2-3	TGTGCCAGCAGCTTAGGGCCTCCAGCAGATACGCAGTATTTT	CASSLGPPADTQYF
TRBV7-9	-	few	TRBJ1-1	TGTGCCAGCAGCTTAGAGAAGGAGAACACTGAAGCTTTCTTT	CASSLEKENTEAFF
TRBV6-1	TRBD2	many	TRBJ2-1	TGTGCCAGCAGTGTGGTAGCGGGAGGGCTTGGAGATGAGCAGTTCTTC	CASSVVAGGLGDEQFF
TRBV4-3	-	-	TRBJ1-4	TGCGCCAGCAGCCAAGATCATTCCGCAACTAATGAAAAACTGTTTTTT	CASSQDHSATNEKLFF
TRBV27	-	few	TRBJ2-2	TGTGCCAGCAGTAGTTATTCTCTAACCTCCGGGGAGCTGTTTTTT	CASSSYSLTSGELFF
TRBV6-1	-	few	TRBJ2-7	TGTGCCAGCAGAAGAGACAGACAACCCACCTACGAGCAGTACTTC	CASRRDRQPTYEQYF
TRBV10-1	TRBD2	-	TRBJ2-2	TGCGCCAGCAGTGAGTCGCTAGCGGGAGGGCCCGGGGAGCTGTTTTTT	CASSESLAGGPGELFF
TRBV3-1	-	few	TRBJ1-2	TGTGCCAGCAGCCAAGATCCAGGCGACGGCTACACCTTC	CASSQDPGDGYTF
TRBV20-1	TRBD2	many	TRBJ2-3	TGCAGTGCCTTTGTAGCGGGAGGAGCGAGCACAGATACGCAGTATTTT	CSAFVAGGASTDTQYF
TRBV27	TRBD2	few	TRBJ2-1	TGTGCCAGCAGTTCCAGGCTCGGACTAGCGGGAGGGAATGAGCAGTTCTTC	CASSSRLGLAGGNEQFF
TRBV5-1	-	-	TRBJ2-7	TGCGCCAGCAGCCCCATGGGTCACGGAGGGGGAGAGCAGTACTTC	CASSPMGHGGGEQYF
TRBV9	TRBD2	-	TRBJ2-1	TGTGCCAGCAGCGGGGGTAGCGGGGTGAACAATGAGCAGTTCTTC	CASSGGSGVNNEQFF
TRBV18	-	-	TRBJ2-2	TGTGCCAGCTCACCTGGCTTCGTCGGGGAGCTGTTTTTT	CASSPGFVGELFF
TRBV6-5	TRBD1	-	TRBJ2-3	TGTGCCAGCAGTTACCTAGGGGACAGGGGTCGCACAGATACGCAGTATTTT	CASSYLGDRGRTDTQYF
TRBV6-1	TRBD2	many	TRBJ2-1	TGTGCCAGCAGTGAAGGAAGCGGGATCACCAACAATGAGCAGTTCTTC	CASSEGSGITNNEQFF
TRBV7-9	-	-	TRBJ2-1	TGTGCCAGCAGCGTTAGCGGAATCCAAGTTCAATACAATGAGCAGTTCTTC	CASSVSGIQVQYNEQFF
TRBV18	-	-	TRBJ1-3	TGTGCCAGCTCCGCGGATAGAGTGGCCACACTCTCTGGAAACACCATATATTTT	CASSADRVATLSGNTIYF
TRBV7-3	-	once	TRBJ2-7	TGTGCCAGCAGCTCTTCCCCGGTGGACGAGCAGTACTTC	CASSSSPVDEQYF